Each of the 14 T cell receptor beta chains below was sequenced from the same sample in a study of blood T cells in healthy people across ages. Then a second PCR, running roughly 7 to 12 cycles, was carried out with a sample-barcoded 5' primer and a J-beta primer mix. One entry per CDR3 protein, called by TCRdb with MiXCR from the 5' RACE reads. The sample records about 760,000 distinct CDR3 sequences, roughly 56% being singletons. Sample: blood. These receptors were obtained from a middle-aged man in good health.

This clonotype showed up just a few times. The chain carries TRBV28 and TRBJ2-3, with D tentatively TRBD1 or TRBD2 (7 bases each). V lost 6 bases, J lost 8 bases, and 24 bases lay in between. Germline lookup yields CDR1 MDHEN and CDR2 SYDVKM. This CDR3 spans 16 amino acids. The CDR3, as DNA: TGTGCCAGCAGCCAGATCGGGACAGCCTGGGGGGGTACGCAGTATTTT. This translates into CASSQIGTAWGGTQYF.

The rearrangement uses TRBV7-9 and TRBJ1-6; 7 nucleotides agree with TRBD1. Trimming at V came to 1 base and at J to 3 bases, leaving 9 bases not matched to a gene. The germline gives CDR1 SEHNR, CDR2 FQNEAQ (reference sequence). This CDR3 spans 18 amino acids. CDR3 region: CASSLGSPGGNYNSPLHF. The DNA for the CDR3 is TGTGCCAGCAGCTTAGGCTCGCCAGGGGGAAACTATAATTCACCCCTCCACTTT. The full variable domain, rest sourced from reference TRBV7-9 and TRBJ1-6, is DTGVSQNPRHKITKRGQNVTFRCDPISEHNRLYWYRQTLGQGPEFLTYFQNEAQLEKSRLLSDRFSAERPKGSFSTLEIQRTEQGDSAMYLCASSLGSPGGNYNSPLHFGNGTRLTVT.

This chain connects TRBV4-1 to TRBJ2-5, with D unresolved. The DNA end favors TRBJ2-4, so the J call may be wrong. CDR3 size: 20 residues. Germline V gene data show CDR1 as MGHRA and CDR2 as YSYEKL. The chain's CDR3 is CASSQRINGVGSWFKNIQYF. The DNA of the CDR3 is TGCGCCAGCAGCCAACGTATTAATGGAGTCGGGTCCTGGTTCAAAAACATTCAGTACTTC.

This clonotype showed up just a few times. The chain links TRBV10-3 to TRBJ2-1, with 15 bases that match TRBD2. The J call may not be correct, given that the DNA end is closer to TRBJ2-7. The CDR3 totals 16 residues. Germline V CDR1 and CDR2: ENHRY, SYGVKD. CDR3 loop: CAINGLAGGAGDEQYF. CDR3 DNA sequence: TGTGCCATCAATGGACTAGCGGGAGGGGCGGGGGACGAGCAGTACTTC.

The CDR3 loop reads CASSLVPSGPSTDTQYF. Here the CDR3 DNA reads TGCGCCAGCAGCTTGGTCCCAAGCGGCCCTAGCACAGATACGCAGTATTTT. The chain combines TRBV5-1 with TRBJ2-3; TRBD2 is a possible D gene (5 bases). Germline V lookup: CDR1 SGHRS, CDR2 YFSETQ. Trimming left V 0 bases short and J 0 bases short, with 14 bases between. This CDR3 is 17 amino acids long.

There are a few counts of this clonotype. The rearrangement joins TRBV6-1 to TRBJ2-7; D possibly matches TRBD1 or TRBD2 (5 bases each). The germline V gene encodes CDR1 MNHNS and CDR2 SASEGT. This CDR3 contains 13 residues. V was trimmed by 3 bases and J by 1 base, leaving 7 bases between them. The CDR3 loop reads CASSEGVSYEQYF. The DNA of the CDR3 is TGTGCCAGCAGTGAGGGGGTGTCCTACGAGCAGTACTTC.

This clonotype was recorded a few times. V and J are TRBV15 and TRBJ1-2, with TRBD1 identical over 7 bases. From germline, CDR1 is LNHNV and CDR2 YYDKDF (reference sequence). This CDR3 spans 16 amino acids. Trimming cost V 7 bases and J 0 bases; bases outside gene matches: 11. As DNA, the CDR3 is TGTGCCACCATCTCGGACAGGAGAAGCTCTAACTATGGCTACACCTTC. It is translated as CATISDRRSSNYGYTF.

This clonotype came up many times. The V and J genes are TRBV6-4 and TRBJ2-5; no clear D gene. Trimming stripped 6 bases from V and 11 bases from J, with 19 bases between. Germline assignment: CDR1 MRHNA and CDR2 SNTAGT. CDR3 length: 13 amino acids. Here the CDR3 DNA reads TGTGCCAGCAGCCCGCGGTCCGTGGGTGAGCAGTACTTC. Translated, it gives CASSPRSVGEQYF.

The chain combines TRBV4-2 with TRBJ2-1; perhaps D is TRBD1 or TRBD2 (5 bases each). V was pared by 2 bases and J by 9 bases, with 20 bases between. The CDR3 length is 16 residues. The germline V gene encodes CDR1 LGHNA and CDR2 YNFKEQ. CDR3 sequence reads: CASSQFVKGKGSEQFF. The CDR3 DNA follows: TGTGCCAGCAGCCAATTTGTCAAAGGAAAGGGGAGTGAGCAGTTCTTC.

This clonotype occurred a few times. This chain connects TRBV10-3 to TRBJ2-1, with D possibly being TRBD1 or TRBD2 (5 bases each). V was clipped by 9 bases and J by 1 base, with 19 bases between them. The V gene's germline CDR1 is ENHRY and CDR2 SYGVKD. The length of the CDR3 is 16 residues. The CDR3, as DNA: TGTGCCATATCCCGAGCGGTGGGGGAGTCCTACAATGAGCAGTTCTTC. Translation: CAISRAVGESYNEQFF.

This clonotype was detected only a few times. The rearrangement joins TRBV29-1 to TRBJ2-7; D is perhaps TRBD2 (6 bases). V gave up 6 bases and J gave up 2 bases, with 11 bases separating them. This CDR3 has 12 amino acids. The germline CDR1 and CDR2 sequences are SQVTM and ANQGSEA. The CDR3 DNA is TGCAGCGTGCCCTGGGGGGCCTACGAGCAGTACTTC. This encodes CSVPWGAYEQYF.

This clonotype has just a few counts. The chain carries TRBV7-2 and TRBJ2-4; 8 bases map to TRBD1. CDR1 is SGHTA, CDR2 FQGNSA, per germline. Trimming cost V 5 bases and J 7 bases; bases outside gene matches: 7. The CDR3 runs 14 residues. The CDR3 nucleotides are TGTGCCAGCAGCCGAAGTGACAGGGGCAACATTCAGTACTTC. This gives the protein CASSRSDRGNIQYF.

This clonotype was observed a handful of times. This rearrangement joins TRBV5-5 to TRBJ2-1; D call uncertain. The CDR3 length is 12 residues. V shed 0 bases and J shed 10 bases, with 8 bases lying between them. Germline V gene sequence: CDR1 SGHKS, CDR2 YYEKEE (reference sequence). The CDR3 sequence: CASSLGLLEQFF. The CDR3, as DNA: TGTGCCAGCAGCTTGGGCCTTTTGGAGCAGTTCTTC.

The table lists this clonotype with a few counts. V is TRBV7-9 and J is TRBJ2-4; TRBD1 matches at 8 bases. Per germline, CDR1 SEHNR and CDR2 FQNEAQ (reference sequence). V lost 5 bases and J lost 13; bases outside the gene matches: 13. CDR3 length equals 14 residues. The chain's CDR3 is CASSIVPGQDWQYF. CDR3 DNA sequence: TGTGCCAGCAGCATAGTCCCGGGACAGGACTGGCAGTACTTC.